This T cell receptor beta chain is drawn from a study of neoadjuvant anti-PD-1 for oral cavity cancer. Study as a whole: Patients without progression received a fourth nivolumab dose around day 43, then surgical resection on days 50-56.

PBMC libraries mostly used roughly 500 ng of input genomic DNA, with six replicates per sample. Using immunoSEQ multiplex PCR, the repertoire was profiled, and TCRdb retains in-frame clones only, with some absent. Counted here are 72,000 or so clones, over 70% occurring once; the ten biggest clones make up approximately 3%. Patients were newly diagnosed with stage II-IVA oral cavity squamous cell carcinoma without prior systemic or radiation treatment. Patients had HPV-negative, locally advanced oral cavity squamous cell carcinoma. The germline gives CDR1 MDHEN, CDR2 SYDVKM. The V gene end was trimmed by 2 bases and the J gene end by 0 bases; junction bases not matched to a gene: 2. This CDR3 has 16 residues.

This chain uses TRBV28 with TRBJ2-4; TRBD1 aligns across 9 bases. Sequencing used PBMCs, obtained before nivolumab (anti-PD-1) treatment. The sequence was obtained from a person aged 35-79 years with oral cavity squamous cell carcinoma. CDR3 bases: TGTGCCAGCAGTTTAAGGGACAGGGCAGCCAAAAACATTCAGTACTTC. It specifies CASSLRDRAAKNIQYF.